Below are 14 T cell receptor beta chains sequenced from a single sample in a study of T cell responses to AZD1222 COVID-19 vaccine. TCRdb's table, derived via immunoSEQ multiplex PCR, lists solely in-frame clones and lacks some. The table has roughly 99,000 clones, about 90% seen once. Sequenced here: peripheral blood, sampled 28 days after the second AZD1222 dose. These receptors were collected from an adult who received the AZD1222 COVID-19 vaccine.

The table lists this clone with a count of one. The chain is built from TRBV30 and TRBJ1-3; D is perhaps TRBD1 (6 bases). Germline-derived CDR1 and CDR2 are GTSNPN and SVGIG (reference sequence). CDR3 length: 11 residues. V was cut by 5 bases and J by 4 bases, with 6 bases left in between. The CDR3 here is CAWGGGNTIYF. The CDR3 DNA is TGTGCCTGGGGGGGCGGAAACACCATATATTTT.

This clone came up a few times. V usage is TRBV15 and J usage is TRBJ1-1, with D tentatively TRBD1 (6 bases). The CDR3 covers 14 residues. Germline lookup yields CDR1 LNHNV and CDR2 YYDKDF (reference sequence). The germline V and J ends were trimmed by 4 bases and 1 base, with 10 bases remaining between them. DNA for the CDR3: TGTGCCACCAGCAACAGGGTATGGAACACTGAAGCTTTCTTT. Translating gives CATSNRVWNTEAFF. Supplemented by reference TRBV15 and TRBJ1-1, the full variable domain reads DAMVIQNPRYQVTQFGKPVTLSCSQTLNHNVMYWYQQKSSQAPKLLFHYYDKDFNNEADTPDNFQSRRPNTSFCFLDIRSPGLGDTAMYLCATSNRVWNTEAFFGQGTRLTVV.

The chain uses TRBV5-6 and TRBJ2-5, with 9 bases fitting TRBD2. The CDR3 runs 16 residues. Germline CDR1 is SGHDT and CDR2 is YYEEEE. V shed 0 bases and J 5 bases; nucleotides not matched to a gene: 8. As DNA, the CDR3 is TGTGCCAGCAGCTTGGGAGGCGGGGGGGCTCTCGAGACCCAGTACTTC. This sequence encodes CASSLGGGGALETQYF.

The rearrangement links TRBV19 to TRBJ1-1; TRBD1 matches at 8 bases. Trimming at V came to 6 bases and at J to 6 bases, leaving 3 bases not matched to a gene. CDR3 size: 12 residues. CDR1 and CDR2 from the germline V gene are LNHDA and SQIVND (reference sequence). CDR3 amino acids: CASRTGAAEAFF. For the CDR3, the DNA is TGTGCCAGTAGGACAGGGGCGGCTGAAGCTTTCTTT.

The chain carries TRBV5-1 and TRBJ1-6; possibly TRBD1 for D (5 bases). Germline V gene lookup returns CDR1 SGHRS and CDR2 YFSETQ. The CDR3 has 16 residues. V gave up 3 bases and J gave up 8 bases, with 18 bases separating them. The CDR3 here is CASSWGLRRDDSPLHF. CDR3 sequence (DNA): TGCGCCAGCAGCTGGGGATTGCGCAGGGATGATTCACCCCTCCACTTT.

V gene TRBV18 combines with J gene TRBJ1-6, with TRBD1 matching over 7 bases. Germline V gene sequence: CDR1 KGHSH, CDR2 LQKENI. Trimming removed 0 bases from V and 5 bases from J; junction bases left unmatched: 1. The CDR3 has 15 amino acids. For the CDR3, the DNA is TGTGCCAGCTCACCACCCGGGACAGATAATTCACCCCTCCACTTT. It specifies CASSPPGTDNSPLHF.

The V gene is TRBV30, the J gene TRBJ1-2; no definite D call. The ends were cut back, 3 bases at V and 4 bases at J, with 9 bases in the middle. Germline loops: CDR1 GTSNPN, CDR2 SVGIG (reference sequence). CDR3 size: 12 residues. Here the CDR3 reads CAWSLTSYGYTF. CDR3 bases: TGTGCCTGGAGCTTGACGAGCTATGGCTACACCTTC.

V gene TRBV10-2 combines with J gene TRBJ2-3; a possible D gene is TRBD2 (7 bases). Germline lookup yields CDR1 WSHSY and CDR2 SAAADI. V shed 0 bases and J shed 6 bases, with 13 bases lying between them. The CDR3 length is 15 residues. CDR3 protein: CASSESFGGADTQYF. The CDR3 DNA reads as TGCGCCAGCAGTGAGTCTTTTGGGGGGGCGGATACGCAGTATTTT.

The V gene is TRBV7-2, the J gene TRBJ1-5; D not certain. This CDR3 spans 16 amino acids. Germline assignment: CDR1 SGHTA and CDR2 FQGNSA. Trimming took off 0 bases at V and 2 bases at J, with 11 bases between the two ends. Here the CDR3 DNA reads TGTGCCAGCAGCTTAGCAGGCAGGAGCGGCAATCAGCCCCAGCATTTT. Amino acid sequence: CASSLAGRSGNQPQHF.

This sequence joins TRBV7-6 and TRBJ1-1, with D hard to call. Germline CDR1 SGHVS, CDR2 FNYEAQ. The V end was cut by 2 bases, the J end by 3 bases, with 10 bases between. There are 14 residues in the CDR3. CDR3 DNA sequence: TGTGCCAGCAGCTTAACTAGGCTGGACACTGAAGCTTTCTTT. Translated, it gives CASSLTRLDTEAFF.

The chain's CDR3 is CATSERDRDTDTQYF. The CDR3 DNA reads as TGTGCCACCAGTGAACGGGACAGGGATACAGATACGCAGTATTTT. The chain has TRBV24-1 and TRBJ2-3, with 9 bases that match TRBD1. The germline V gene has CDR1 KGHDR and CDR2 SFDVKD. The length of the CDR3 is 15 residues. Germline trimming cut 4 bases from V and 3 bases from J; bases unmatched to any gene: 4.

This chain joins TRBV18 and TRBJ2-7; D assignment may be TRBD1 or TRBD2 (5 bases each). The CDR3 is made up of 14 amino acids. V was shortened by 0 bases and J by 3 bases, with 9 bases between the two germline ends. Germline lookup yields CDR1 KGHSH and CDR2 LQKENI. CDR3 amino acids: CASSPPGPIYEQYF. The CDR3 region has the DNA TGTGCCAGCTCACCACCGGGACCGATCTACGAGCAGTACTTC.

The genes are TRBV6-5 and TRBJ2-2; maybe TRBD2 (5 bases). V was cut by 2 bases and J by 6 bases, with 10 bases left in between. Germline values: CDR1 MNHEY, CDR2 SVGAGI. This CDR3 is 14 amino acids long. This CDR3 reads CASSYRLRAGELFF. The CDR3 nucleotides read TGTGCCAGCAGTTACAGGCTGAGGGCCGGGGAGCTGTTTTTT.

The genes are TRBV2 and TRBJ2-7; D is perhaps TRBD1 (6 bases). Trimming cost V 6 bases and J 3 bases, with 15 bases left between them. CDR3 length: 14 amino acids. Germline CDR1 reads SNHLY; CDR2 reads FYNNEI. CDR3 protein: CASSLPTGVYEQYF. CDR3 in DNA: TGTGCCAGCAGCCTACCGACAGGAGTCTACGAGCAGTACTTC.